This TCR beta chain was documented in a study of cytomegalovirus exposure and HLA in healthy donors. Study overall: Out of several hundred genotyped donors, less than 90% belonged to the Caucasian-associated ancestry cluster.

13 Jbeta primers and 60 Vbeta primers were used for the PCR. Clones were sequenced by immunoSEQ multiplex PCR, and TCRdb holds only the in-frame ones, with some missing. The sample includes fewer than 180,000 clones, about 76% of them seen just once. General study points: HLA-A and HLA-B allele assignments for most subjects were reportedly predicted accurately using TCR beta sequences. In vitro work confirmed that a few CMV-associated chains recognize CMV antigens.

The CDR3 sequence is 14 residues long. The germline CDR1 and CDR2 sequences are WNHNN and SYGVQD (reference sequence). V lost 3 bases to trimming and J lost 1 base, with 8 bases between them. A note on this clone: Its antigen remains unidentified.

The material sequenced was PBMCs. The receptor comes from a human donor in good health. The chain uses TRBV10-1 and TRBJ2-3; D unclear. CDR3 in amino acids: CASSEFSGTDTQYF. The DNA for the CDR3 is TGCGCCAGCAGTGAATTTTCGGGCACAGATACGCAGTATTTT.